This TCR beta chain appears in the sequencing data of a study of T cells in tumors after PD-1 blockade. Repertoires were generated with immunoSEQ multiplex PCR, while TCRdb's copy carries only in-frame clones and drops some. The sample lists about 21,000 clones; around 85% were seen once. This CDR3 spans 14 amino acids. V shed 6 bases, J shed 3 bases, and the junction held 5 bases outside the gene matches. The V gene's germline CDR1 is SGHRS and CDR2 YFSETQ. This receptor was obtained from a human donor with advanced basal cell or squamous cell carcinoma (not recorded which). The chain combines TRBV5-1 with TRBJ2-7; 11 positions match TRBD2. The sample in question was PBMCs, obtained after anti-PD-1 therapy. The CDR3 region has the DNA TGCGCCAGCATTGCTAGCGGGGGGTACTACGAGCAGTACTTC. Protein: CASIASGGYYEQYF.